This T cell receptor beta chain stems from a study of blood T cell repertoires in COVID-19. The overall study: Sites in the United States, Italy and Spain provided acute and convalescent COVID-19 samples. The analysed material was cDNA or gDNA that came from T cells, B-cell-depleted T cells, or PBMCs.

Germline V lookup: CDR1 SGHDT, CDR2 YYEEEE. Trimming shortened V by 3 bases and J by 2 bases, and 20 bases separated the two germline ends. The CDR3 has 17 amino acids. Per the original data handling: Amplifying reference gene primers gave estimates of nucleated cell counts. Some clones are missing from TCRdb's copy, which holds only in-frame ones; the method was immunoSEQ multiplex PCR. V and J calls and clone size are copied from that table; D and trimming were computed from the DNA. This sample has about 130,000 clones; approximately 83% occur once, and the top ten carry 3% to 3.5%. The chain links TRBV5-6 to TRBJ1-2; the D gene is possibly TRBD1 (5 bases). Sequences were obtained from peripheral blood. The source of this sequence is a woman over 75 with acute or convalescent COVID-19. Here the CDR3 reads CASSSIRETEENYGYTF. Here the CDR3 DNA reads TGTGCCAGCAGCTCTATCCGCGAGACAGAAGAGAACTATGGCTACACCTTC.